Below are 2 T cell receptor beta chains sequenced from a single sample in a study of blood T cell repertoires in COVID-19 (dated by TCRdb to about 2020). Library method: the immunoSEQ multiplex PCR assay. TCRdb's version of the immuneACCESS table is confined to in-frame rearrangements and falls short of the full clone set. An unresolved V gene accounts for under half of the shortfall where checked; the remainder is of unknown origin. Across this sample there are approximately 61,000 clones, with roughly 71% seen only once. The ten top clones hold less than 35% of the sample. Material for sequencing was peripheral blood. Receptor source: a human donor in a cohort sampled during active COVID-19.

The rearrangement links TRBV7-2 to TRBJ1-6; 7 bases align to TRBD1. The CDR3 sequence is 14 residues long. The V segment lost 5 bases and the J segment 11 bases; nucleotides outside the gene matches: 9. Germline V gives CDR1 SGHTA, CDR2 FQGNSA. The CDR3 here is CASSPRQGGPPLHF. CDR3 sequence (DNA): TGTGCCAGCAGCCCCCGACAGGGTGGGCCACCCCTCCACTTT.

The V call is TRBV5-1, the J call TRBJ2-7, with 9 bases aligning to TRBD2. The V gene end was trimmed by 0 bases and the J gene end by 2 bases; junction bases not matched to a gene: 6. The CDR3 runs to 16 residues. Germline CDR1 SGHRS, CDR2 YFSETQ. This CDR3 is CASSLAPASGAYEQYF. In nucleotides, the CDR3 is TGCGCCAGCAGCTTGGCACCTGCTAGCGGGGCCTACGAGCAGTACTTC.